The 9 T cell receptor beta chains given below trace back to one sample, sequenced in a study of shared clonotypes between healthy human individuals. Produced via immunoSEQ multiplex PCR; TCRdb's table is partial and in-frame only. The table records around 2,000,000 clones, approximately 95% of them present only once. The sequenced sample was naive CD4+ T cells sorted from blood. Described subset: CD45RA+ positively selected. Receptor source: a man between 18 and 29 years old in good health.

The rearrangement links TRBV12-5 to TRBJ1-5, with D maybe TRBD1 (6 bases). V was clipped by 0 bases and J by 0 bases, with 12 bases between them. The germline V gene encodes CDR1 LGHNT and CDR2 FRNRAP. This CDR3 has 17 residues. CDR3 coding DNA: TGTGCTAGTGGTTTGGTACTTGTGACAGGTAGCAATCAGCCCCAGCATTTT. Protein product: CASGLVLVTGSNQPQHF.

In the case of this clone: This sample also contains other DNA sequences that code for the same CDR3. The chain couples TRBV6-5 to TRBJ1-1, with D perhaps TRBD1 (6 bases). CDR1 and CDR2 from the germline V gene are MNHEY and SVGAGI. The CDR3 loop spans 11 amino acids. V was shortened by 6 bases and J by 6 bases, with 8 bases between the two germline ends. CDR3 coding DNA: TGTGCCAGCAGACAGGGAGCTGAAGCTTTCTTT. It yields the protein CASRQGAEAFF.

V usage is TRBV18 and J usage is TRBJ2-1, with D possibly TRBD2 on 5 matching bases. V dropped 3 bases and J dropped 15 bases, with 18 bases sitting between them. CDR1 and CDR2 (germline): KGHSH, LQKENI. This CDR3 comprises 13 residues. The CDR3 spells CASSPAMGEVPFF. CDR3 nucleotides: TGTGCCAGCTCACCGGCTATGGGAGAGGTTCCGTTCTTC.

The chain carries TRBV6-1 and TRBJ1-5; no clear D gene. Germline V gene sequence: CDR1 MNHNS, CDR2 SASEGT. Trimming removed 6 bases from V and 9 bases from J, with 9 bases in between. This CDR3 region has 11 residues. Here the CDR3 reads CASRSLGPQHF. CDR3 in DNA: TGTGCCAGCAGGAGTCTGGGGCCCCAGCATTTT.

The V gene is TRBV29-1, the J gene TRBJ2-1; the match to TRBD2 covers 14 bases. The CDR3 loop spans 14 amino acids. The V gene end was trimmed by 3 bases and the J gene end by 15 bases; junction bases not matched to a gene: 10. CDR1 and CDR2 from the germline V gene are SQVTM and ANQGSEA. CDR3 sequence reads: CSVETSGRAAEGFF. The CDR3 DNA is TGCAGCGTTGAGACTAGCGGGAGGGCCGCGGAGGGGTTCTTC.

The J gene is TRBJ2-5, the V gene TRBV2; 9 positions agree with TRBD2. CDR3 length equals 14 residues. From germline, CDR1 is SNHLY and CDR2 FYNNEI. V shed 5 bases, J shed 1 base, and the junction held 2 bases outside the gene matches. CDR3 bases: TGTGCCAGCAGTTTACTAGCGGGCCAAGAGACCCAGTACTTC. Protein product: CASSLLAGQETQYF.

This chain connects TRBV18 to TRBJ2-5; perhaps D is TRBD1 or TRBD2 (5 bases each). The CDR3 totals 14 residues. V was trimmed by 5 bases and J by 3 bases, leaving 13 bases between them. Per germline, CDR1 KGHSH and CDR2 LQKENI. CDR3 in amino acids: CASSSREGKETQYF. The CDR3 bases are TGTGCCAGCTCATCTCGCGAGGGGAAAGAGACCCAGTACTTC.

The chain has TRBV4-3 and TRBJ1-6; 9 nucleotides agree with TRBD1. Germline CDR1 and CDR2: LGHNA and YSLEER. Trimming at V came to 2 bases and at J to 8 bases, leaving 4 bases not matched to a gene. The CDR3 is 15 amino acids. The CDR3 region is CASSQLGQGHSPLHF. Here the CDR3 DNA reads TGCGCCAGCAGCCAATTGGGACAGGGACATTCACCCCTCCACTTT.

The chain combines TRBV6-5 with TRBJ2-3; 10 nucleotides align to TRBD2. Germline CDR1 and CDR2: MNHEY and SVGAGI. The junction had 5 bases not matched to a gene; V was cut back by 6 bases and J by 2 bases. The CDR3 sequence is 15 residues long. The CDR3 loop reads CASRQGLAATDTQYF. Written as DNA, the CDR3 is TGTGCCAGCAGACAAGGACTAGCGGCCACAGATACGCAGTATTTT.